This TCR beta chain was retrieved from a study of CD8+CD57+ T cells in acquired aplastic anemia. Study information: CD4+ and CD8+ cells, once sorted, gave DNA averaging roughly 3 ug. General study results and limits: The study identified twenty-nine CD8+ CDR3 sequences shared by patients and controls. No significant patient-versus-control difference appeared in CD8+ Simpson's diversity.

This clonotype was recorded once. The antigen is unknown. Genomic DNA was employed as the template in profiling TCR beta VDJ and CDR3. TCRdb reprocessed the reads via MiXCR and lists one record per CDR3 protein. The table lists fewer than 250,000 distinct CDR3 sequences, 40% to 50% of them singletons. Looked up from germline, CDR1 is MGHDK and CDR2 is SYGVNS. This CDR3 has 15 residues. Trimming stripped 6 bases from V and 6 bases from J, with 19 bases between. Patients selected for sequencing had displayed CD8+CD57+ cell expansion by flow cytometry. The patients, all of them, had severe acquired aplastic anemia.

The clonotype originates from a human donor with aplastic anemia. Sequencing was done on a sample of sorted CD4+, CD8+, or CD8+CD57+ T cells (not recorded which) from PBMCs. The rearrangement links TRBV25-1 to TRBJ2-3; possibly TRBD1 or TRBD2 for D (5 bases each). CDR3 in amino acids: CASSLTSGSQDTQYF. The CDR3 DNA sequence: TGTGCCAGCAGCTTAACGTCAGGGAGCCAGGATACGCAGTATTTT.